The 8 T cell receptor beta chains listed next were all sequenced from one sample in a study of T cells after yellow fever vaccination. TCRdb fed the 5' RACE reads into MiXCR, producing one record per CDR3 protein. The sample includes 550,000 or so distinct CDR3 sequences, 15% to 20% of them seen just once. Source: PBMCs, taken 15 days after the yellow fever booster vaccination. The receptors were sampled from a man aged 25 to 40 who received the YFV17D yellow fever vaccine.

The chain recombines TRBV4-2 with TRBJ2-5; D might be TRBD2 (5 bases). The CDR3 covers 15 residues. V shed 4 bases and J shed 4 bases, with 16 bases lying between them. Looked up from germline, CDR1 is LGHNA and CDR2 is YNFKEQ. CDR3 region: CASSPRSSPTETQYF. CDR3 in DNA: TGTGCCAGCAGCCCCAGGTCTAGCCCGACAGAGACCCAGTACTTC.

The genes are TRBV7-9 and TRBJ2-1; D remains ambiguous. This CDR3 is built from 15 residues. V was shortened by 5 bases and J by 4 bases, with 15 bases between the two germline ends. The germline V gene encodes CDR1 SEHNR and CDR2 FQNEAQ (reference sequence). The CDR3 is CASSTPSSPYNEQFF. The CDR3 DNA sequence: TGTGCCAGCAGCACCCCGTCCTCTCCGTACAATGAGCAGTTCTTC.

The CDR3 sequence: CASSLEGPSADTQYF. The CDR3 DNA reads as TGTGCCAGCAGTTTAGAAGGACCTAGCGCAGATACGCAGTATTTT. This chain links TRBV28 with TRBJ2-3, with TRBD2 as a possible D gene (6 bases). Trimming cost V 2 bases and J 4 bases, with 13 bases left between them. The CDR3 contains 15 residues. CDR1 and CDR2 (germline): MDHEN, SYDVKM.

The chain uses TRBV28 and TRBJ2-4; tentatively, D is TRBD1 (6 bases). CDR1 MDHEN and CDR2 SYDVKM come from the germline V gene. V was shortened by 5 bases and J by 5 bases, with 22 bases between the two germline ends. The CDR3 has 17 residues. CDR3: CASSPPTGRLGENIQYF. CDR3 nucleotide sequence: TGTGCCAGCAGTCCACCCACAGGGCGGCTCGGGGAAAACATTCAGTACTTC.

This clonotype was observed a handful of times. The chain carries TRBV7-9 and TRBJ2-1; 7 nucleotides match TRBD2. CDR3 length equals 15 residues. The V gene's germline CDR1 is SEHNR and CDR2 FQNEAQ (reference sequence). V was clipped by 0 bases and J by 6 bases; unmatched bases: 5. Here the CDR3 DNA reads TGTGCCAGCAGCTTAGCGGGAGGGCCCGCCAATGAGCAGTTCTTC. This translates into CASSLAGGPANEQFF.

The chain combines TRBV12-3 or TRBV12-4 with TRBJ2-3, with a weak D call TRBD2 (6 bases). The CDR3 consists of 13 residues. Trimming shortened V by 8 bases and J by 4 bases, and 13 bases separated the two germline ends. CDR3 nucleotide sequence: TGTGCCAGCGTGGACTACACCCCAGATACGCAGTATTTT. The encoded protein is CASVDYTPDTQYF.

CDR3 residues: CAISDGGARGTGELFF. The CDR3 DNA is TGTGCCATCAGTGACGGGGGGGCACGGGGCACCGGGGAGCTGTTTTTT. This chain connects TRBV10-3 to TRBJ2-2; TRBD2 aligns across 8 bases. The CDR3 is 16 residues long. J gave up 4 bases and V 3 bases, and 7 bases lay outside the gene matches. CDR1 is ENHRY, CDR2 SYGVKD, per germline.

This clonotype appeared a few times. This sequence joins TRBV28 and TRBJ2-1; 8 nucleotides agree with TRBD2. The V gene's germline CDR1 is MDHEN and CDR2 SYDVKM. The CDR3 is 15 residues long. V was clipped by 4 bases and J by 5 bases; unmatched bases: 7. CDR3 DNA: TGTGCCAGCAGTTCGGGGGGGACACGGGACAATGAGCAGTTCTTC. The encoded protein is CASSSGGTRDNEQFF.